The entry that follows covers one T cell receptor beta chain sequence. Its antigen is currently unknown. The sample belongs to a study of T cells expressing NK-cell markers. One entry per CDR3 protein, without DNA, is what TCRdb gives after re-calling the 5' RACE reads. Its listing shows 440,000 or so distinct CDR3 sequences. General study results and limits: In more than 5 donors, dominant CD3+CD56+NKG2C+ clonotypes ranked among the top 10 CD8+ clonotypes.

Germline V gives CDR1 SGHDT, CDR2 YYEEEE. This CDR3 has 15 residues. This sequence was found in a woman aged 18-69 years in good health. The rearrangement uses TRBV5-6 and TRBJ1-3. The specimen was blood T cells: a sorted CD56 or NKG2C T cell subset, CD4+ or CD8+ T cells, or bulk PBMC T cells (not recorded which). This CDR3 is CASSLTGFAGNTIYF. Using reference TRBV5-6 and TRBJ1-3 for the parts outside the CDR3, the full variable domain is DAGVTQSPTHLIKTRGQQVTLRCSPKSGHDTVSWYQQALGQGPQFIFQYYEEEERQRGNFPDRFSGHQFPNYSSELNVNALLLGDSALYLCASSLTGFAGNTIYFGEGSWLTVV.